Presented here are 11 T cell receptor beta chains from one specimen sequenced in a study of metastatic and nonmetastatic thyroid tumors. TCRdb re-clonotyped the PCR reads via MiXCR. The sample yields about 48,000 clones, approximately 20% seen once. Patients had received no treatment of any kind before thyroid surgery. Sequenced material: blood. These receptor sequences come from a male donor with papillary thyroid cancer or a benign thyroid nodule (not recorded which). Some clones in this sample may be carry-over from other donors' samples.

Concerning this clone itself: Given a much more abundant clone one base away, this may be a read error. This chain uses TRBV6-2 or TRBV6-3 with TRBJ2-5, with 8 bases that match TRBD2. J was trimmed by 5 bases and V by 0 bases; bases with no gene match: 5. The V gene's germline CDR1 is MNHEY and CDR2 SVGEGT. The CDR3 is 15 residues long. CDR3 in amino acids: CASSYSTASGETQYF. CDR3 DNA: TGTGCCAGCAGTTACTCCACCGCTAGCGGGGAGACCCAGTACTTC.

The chain recombines TRBV30 with TRBJ1-4, with TRBD1 matching 9 bases. V lost 3 bases to trimming and J lost 8 bases; unmatched junction nucleotides: 10. The CDR3 is 15 residues long. The germline V gene has CDR1 GTSNPN and CDR2 SVGIG (reference sequence). CDR3 amino acids: CAWRALGTGSEKLFF. As DNA, the CDR3 is TGTGCCTGGAGGGCTCTAGGGACAGGGTCCGAAAAACTGTTTTTT.

This clone has ten or more counts. The chain has TRBV5-1 and TRBJ2-5; D call uncertain. This CDR3 contains 15 residues. The V end lost 5 bases, the J end lost 5 bases, and 19 bases lay between the germline ends. CDR1 and CDR2 (germline): SGHRS, YFSETQ. This CDR3 reads CASSRDGSYVETQYF. The DNA of the CDR3 is TGCGCCAGCAGTAGGGATGGCTCCTACGTGGAGACCCAGTACTTC.

This clone was seen ten or more times. The chain employs TRBV14 and TRBJ2-5, with 7 bases lining up with TRBD1. Looked up from germline, CDR1 is SGHDN and CDR2 is FVKESK. V lost 4 bases, J lost 5 bases, and 13 bases stayed unmatched. This CDR3 comprises 16 residues. The CDR3 loop is CASSLATPDRHETQYF. CDR3 bases: TGTGCCAGCAGCCTAGCAACCCCGGACAGGCATGAGACCCAGTACTTC.

The chain links TRBV6-1 to TRBJ1-4; 10 bases line up with TRBD1. The V segment lost 6 bases and the J segment 8 bases; nucleotides outside the gene matches: 6. CDR1 and CDR2 (germline): MNHNS, SASEGT. The CDR3 length is 14 residues. CDR3 residues: CASSAGTGEEKLFF. For the CDR3, the DNA is TGTGCCAGCAGCGCCGGGACAGGGGAAGAAAAACTGTTTTTT.

The table lists this clone with a few counts. This chain connects TRBV27 to TRBJ2-7; tentative D call: TRBD1 (6 bases). Trimming left V 4 bases short and J 7 bases short, with 14 bases between. Per the germline V gene, CDR1 is MNHEY and CDR2 is SMNVEV (reference sequence). The CDR3 contains 13 residues. In nucleotides, the CDR3 is TGTGCCAGCAGTTGGACAGTCTCCGAGGAGCAGTACTTC. Translating gives CASSWTVSEEQYF.

This clone is judged medium-sized. This chain uses TRBV30 with TRBJ2-7; D might be TRBD1 or TRBD2, each matching 5 bases. The CDR3 runs 13 residues. In germline, CDR1 is GTSNPN, CDR2 SVGIG (reference sequence). With 0 bases removed from V and 3 bases from J, the gap between germline ends came to 9 bases. The CDR3 loop is CAWSVPGGYEQYF. The CDR3 DNA sequence: TGTGCCTGGAGTGTTCCTGGGGGCTACGAGCAGTACTTC. Together with reference TRBV30 and TRBJ2-7, the CDR3 gives the full variable domain: SQTIHQWPATLVQPVGSPLSLECTVEGTSNPNLYWYRQAAGRGLQLLFYSVGIGQISSEVPQNLSASRPQDRQFILSSKKLLLSDSGFYLCAWSVPGGYEQYFGPGTRLTVT.

Ten or more counts support this clone. This sequence joins TRBV6-4 and TRBJ2-5, with 11 bases fitting TRBD2. Germline V gives CDR1 MRHNA, CDR2 SNTAGT. The CDR3 has 14 amino acids. J lost 5 bases, V lost 3 bases, and 2 bases had no gene match. CDR3 protein: CASSETSGAETQYF. In DNA, the CDR3 is TGTGCCAGCAGTGAGACTAGCGGGGCGGAGACCCAGTACTTC.

This clone was recorded at least ten times. This chain joins TRBV30 and TRBJ2-1, with a tentative D call TRBD2 (5 bases). CDR1 and CDR2 from the germline V gene are GTSNPN and SVGIG (reference sequence). V was clipped by 4 bases and J by 9 bases, with 13 bases between them. This CDR3 is built from 12 residues. The CDR3 region is CAWKLVLGEQFF. In nucleotides, the CDR3 is TGTGCCTGGAAACTAGTATTAGGTGAGCAGTTCTTC.

This clone was seen a few times. The chain uses TRBV6-1 and TRBJ2-5; D unclear. With the DNA end fitting TRBJ2-1 better, the J assignment may be wrong. The CDR3 sequence is 15 residues long. CDR1 is MNHNS, CDR2 SASEGT, per germline. DNA for the CDR3: TGTGCCAGCGGGTTGTCCGTGTTAGACGAATCGGAGCAGTTCTTC. It encodes CASGLSVLDESEQFF.

This clone was detected many times. V is TRBV10-1 and J is TRBJ1-5; no clear D. This CDR3 has 16 residues. CDR1 WNHNN and CDR2 SYGVQD come from the germline V gene (reference sequence). Deletions cut 0 bases from V and 0 bases from J, with 9 bases between. CDR3 protein: CASSESKKFSNQPQHF. CDR3 coding DNA: TGCGCCAGCAGTGAGTCGAAGAAATTTAGCAATCAGCCCCAGCATTTT.